What follows are 18 T cell receptor beta chains derived from one specimen sequenced in a study of blood T cell repertoires in COVID-19. Assay used: immunoSEQ multiplex PCR; TCRdb lists only in-frame clones, some missing. The table records hundreds of thousands of clones, roughly 90% of them present only once. The source material was peripheral blood. These receptors were obtained from a woman in her seventies with COVID-19, enrolled during active disease.

V and J are TRBV6-5 and TRBJ1-2; tentatively, D is TRBD1 (5 bases). The germline V gene has CDR1 MNHEY and CDR2 SVGAGI. The V gene lost 9 bases and the J gene lost 2 bases, with 13 bases spanning the gap. This CDR3 spans 13 amino acids. The CDR3 DNA reads as TGTGCCAGTCAAAGGGGTGTAAACTATGGCTACACCTTC. Protein sequence: CASQRGVNYGYTF.

This chain uses TRBV3-1 (or the pseudogene TRBV3-2) with TRBJ1-5, with 10 bases identical to TRBD1. V dropped 3 bases and J dropped 3; count of bases not matched to a gene: 2. In germline, CDR1 is LGHDT, CDR2 YNNKEL (reference sequence). This CDR3 contains 15 residues. The CDR3 coding sequence is TGTGCCAGCAGCCAGGGGACAGGGGCCAATCAGCCCCAGCATTTT. The encoded protein is CASSQGTGANQPQHF.

The rearrangement links TRBV5-1 to TRBJ1-1, with 12 positions matching TRBD1. Trimming took 0 bases from V and 3 from J; bases not matched to a gene: 3. The CDR3 is 16 amino acids. Germline V gene sequence: CDR1 SGHRS, CDR2 YFSETQ. The CDR3 DNA follows: TGCGCCAGCAGCTTGGTGGGGACAGGGGGCTACACTGAAGCTTTCTTT. Protein product: CASSLVGTGGYTEAFF.

V and J are TRBV15 and TRBJ1-4; TRBD1 agrees at 8 bases. J lost 5 bases, V lost 3 bases, and 2 bases had no gene match. This CDR3 has 14 amino acids. Germline V lookup: CDR1 LNHNV, CDR2 YYDKDF (reference sequence). The CDR3 here is CATSRRTGNEKLFF. The CDR3 nucleotides are TGTGCCACCAGCAGGAGGACAGGGAATGAAAAACTGTTTTTT.

The rearrangement joins TRBV7-2 to TRBJ2-5, with 10 bases aligning to TRBD2. CDR1 and CDR2 (germline): SGHTA, FQGNSA. V shed 6 bases and J 5 bases; nucleotides not matched to a gene: 3. The CDR3 extends over 13 amino acids. CDR3 in amino acids: CASRAGGRETQYF. The CDR3 nucleotides read TGTGCCAGCAGAGCGGGGGGGCGGGAGACCCAGTACTTC.

This chain uses TRBV19 with TRBJ2-5; D not certain. Germline CDR1 and CDR2: LNHDA and SQIVND (reference sequence). Between the trimmed V and J ends, which lost 3 bases and 2 bases, there was a span of 7 bases. This CDR3 comprises 13 residues. The CDR3 protein is CASSMGRQETQYF. The CDR3 DNA sequence: TGTGCCAGTAGTATGGGCAGACAAGAGACCCAGTACTTC.

The DNA of the CDR3 is TGCGCCAGCAGTAAGAGCGGGGTTCTCACAGATACGCAGTATTTT. It yields the protein CASSKSGVLTDTQYF. The V gene is TRBV4-1, the J gene TRBJ2-3; the match to TRBD2 covers 7 bases. From germline, CDR1 is MGHRA and CDR2 YSYEKL. CDR3 size: 15 residues. J lost 2 bases, V lost 6 bases, and 8 bases had no gene match.

Notes on this clone: Other nucleotide sequences in the sample specify the same CDR3. The chain has TRBV27 and TRBJ1-2; no firm D call. Germline CDR1 reads MNHEY; CDR2 reads SMNVEV (reference sequence). Trimming stripped 2 bases from V and 4 bases from J, with 8 bases between. CDR3 length equals 13 residues. The CDR3 reads CASSLEGSYGYTF. The CDR3 DNA is TGTGCCAGCAGTTTAGAGGGCAGCTATGGCTACACCTTC.

The J gene is TRBJ1-6, the V gene TRBV2, with TRBD1 matching 10 bases. The CDR3 is 15 residues long. Unmatched junction bases numbered 8, after V lost 5 bases and J lost 10 bases. Germline loops: CDR1 SNHLY, CDR2 FYNNEI. For the CDR3, the DNA is TGTGCCAGCAGTTTGGGGACAGGGGCTGGATCACCCCTCCACTTT. Protein: CASSLGTGAGSPLHF.

The J gene is TRBJ2-5, the V gene TRBV5-1; perhaps TRBD2 as D (5 bases). The V and J ends lost 3 bases and 9 bases respectively, with 12 bases between them. Germline-derived CDR1 and CDR2 are SGHRS and YFSETQ. There are 12 residues in the CDR3. In nucleotides, the CDR3 is TGCGCCAGCAGCTCAGAGGGAAGGGCCCAGTACTTC. This codes for CASSSEGRAQYF.

This chain joins TRBV24-1 and TRBJ2-2; the match to TRBD1 covers 9 bases. With V trimmed by 12 bases and J by 4 bases, 11 bases remained unmatched. Germline V lookup: CDR1 KGHDR, CDR2 SFDVKD. The CDR3 runs to 15 residues. CDR3 protein: CAPHRGRRGTGELFF. The CDR3 nucleotides are TGTGCCCCACACAGGGGGCGCCGTGGCACCGGGGAGCTGTTTTTT.

The rearrangement uses TRBV5-8 and TRBJ2-7, with 12 bases identical to TRBD1. CDR1 is SGHTS, CDR2 YDEGEE, per germline. J lost 7 bases, V lost 4 bases, and 12 bases had no gene match. The CDR3 contains 16 residues. CDR3 coding DNA: TGTGCCAGCAGCAGCTATTCGGGACAGGGGGCGCCTGAGCAGTACTTC. Translating it yields CASSSYSGQGAPEQYF.

V usage is TRBV21-1 and J usage is TRBJ1-2; the DNA was not used to check the table's D call, TRBD1. TRBV21-1 is a listed pseudogene. The CDR3 has 18 residues. The CDR3 region is CASSNVVAGGDFNYGYTF. DNA of the CDR3: TGTGCCAGCAGCAATGTGGTAGCAGGGGGCGATTTCAACTATGGCTACACCTTC.

Written as DNA, the CDR3 is TGTGCCAGCAGTTTTGTAGGCACAGATACGCAGTATTTT. Protein sequence: CASSFVGTDTQYF. This chain links TRBV27 with TRBJ2-3; the D is unclear. CDR3 length: 13 amino acids. Germline CDR1 reads MNHEY; CDR2 reads SMNVEV (reference sequence). V lost 3 bases and J lost 1, with 5 bases in between.

V is TRBV2 and J is TRBJ1-1; the D gene is possibly TRBD1 (6 bases). Trimming took 7 bases from V and 1 from J, leaving 19 bases between them. Per the germline V gene, CDR1 is SNHLY and CDR2 is FYNNEI. CDR3 length: 16 amino acids. The DNA of the CDR3 is TGTGCCAGCACCCAAGACCGAGACAGGAAGAACACTGAAGCTTTCTTT. It yields the protein CASTQDRDRKNTEAFF.

The chain employs TRBV19 and TRBJ2-5, with 10 bases fitting TRBD1. The CDR3 is made up of 16 amino acids. V gave up 9 bases and J gave up 1 base; unmatched junction bases: 11. Germline CDR1 reads LNHDA; CDR2 reads SQIVND (reference sequence). The CDR3 bases are TGTGCCAGCGGATCCGGGACAGGGGACTTCCAAGAGACCCAGTACTTC. Amino acids: CASGSGTGDFQETQYF.

V gene TRBV5-1 combines with J gene TRBJ1-2; a weak D match, TRBD1 (6 bases). CDR3 length equals 13 residues. Per germline, CDR1 SGHRS and CDR2 YFSETQ. With 4 bases removed from V and 8 bases from J, the gap between germline ends came to 15 bases. The CDR3 here is CASSNRDIIGYTF. The CDR3 nucleotides are TGCGCCAGCAGCAACCGGGACATAATAGGCTACACCTTC.

The chain employs TRBV18 and TRBJ1-5; tentative D call: TRBD1 (6 bases). V shed 2 bases and J shed 4 bases, with 9 bases lying between them. The germline V gene has CDR1 KGHSH and CDR2 LQKENI. CDR3 length: 14 amino acids. The CDR3 DNA reads as TGTGCCAGCTCACCAGATCAGGGGAATCAGCCCCAGCATTTT. Translated, it gives CASSPDQGNQPQHF.